Each of the 26 T cell receptor beta chains below was sequenced from the same sample in a study of blood T cell repertoires in COVID-19. Profiled with immunoSEQ multiplex PCR; TCRdb holds only in-frame clones, not every one. Of 200,000 to 250,000 clones listed, 80% were seen once; the top ten hold less than 7%. Sequencing was done on a sample of peripheral blood. The receptors were sampled from an older woman with acute or convalescent COVID-19.

The CDR3 bases are TGTGCCGTTAAGCGTGGGAGGATCGGGGAGCTGTTTTTT. It translates to CAVKRGRIGELFF. The rearrangement links TRBV2 to TRBJ2-2, with D possibly TRBD2 on 6 matching bases. The V end lost 11 bases, the J end lost 7 bases, and 17 bases lay between the germline ends. The CDR3 has 13 amino acids. The germline CDR1 and CDR2 sequences are SNHLY and FYNNEI.

The chain uses TRBV9 and TRBJ2-1, with 8 bases matching TRBD2. With V trimmed by 0 bases and J by 8 bases, 7 bases remained unmatched. Per germline, CDR1 SGDLS and CDR2 YYNGEE. The CDR3 consists of 15 residues. The CDR3 sequence is CASSVDGTSLDEQFF. CDR3 DNA sequence: TGTGCCAGCAGCGTAGATGGGACTAGTCTCGATGAGCAGTTCTTC.

The chain carries TRBV13 and TRBJ1-5, with TRBD1 as a possible D gene (6 bases). V was pared by 2 bases and J by 1 base, with 9 bases between. The germline V gene has CDR1 PRHDT and CDR2 FYEKMQ (reference sequence). The CDR3 loop spans 15 amino acids. The CDR3 bases are TGTGCCAGCAGCTTATCAGGGACAAGCAATCAGCCCCAGCATTTT. This translates into CASSLSGTSNQPQHF.

This chain uses TRBV6-6 with TRBJ2-1; possibly TRBD2 for D (6 bases). Trimming took 0 bases from V and 2 from J, leaving 11 bases between them. The germline CDR1 and CDR2 sequences are MNHNY and SVGAGI (reference sequence). The CDR3 has 16 amino acids. CDR3 DNA sequence: TGTGCCAGCAGTTACTCGGGGGGAGTAACCTACAATGAGCAGTTCTTC. It translates to CASSYSGGVTYNEQFF.

The chain combines TRBV12-3 or TRBV12-4 with TRBJ2-7; D is ambiguous. Deletions cut 4 bases from V and 2 bases from J, with 6 bases between. This CDR3 is 12 amino acids long. The CDR3 here is CASSWQTYEQYF. CDR3 bases: TGTGCCAGCAGTTGGCAAACCTACGAGCAGTACTTC.

V is TRBV28 and J is TRBJ2-1; TRBD1 is a possible D gene (5 bases). The CDR3 has 16 residues. V was clipped by 5 bases and J by 0 bases, with 14 bases between them. Per germline, CDR1 MDHEN and CDR2 SYDVKM. The CDR3 bases are TGTGCCAGCAGTCGACTCAGGGATTACTCCTACAATGAGCAGTTCTTC. Translation: CASSRLRDYSYNEQFF. The entire variable domain, with the rest obtained from reference TRBV28 and TRBJ2-1, is as follows: DVKVTQSSRYLVKRTGEKVFLECVQDMDHENMFWYRQDPGLGLRLIYFSYDVKMKEKGDIPEGYSVSREKKERFSLILESASTNQTSMYLCASSRLRDYSYNEQFFGPGTRLTVL.

The chain is built from TRBV20-1 and TRBJ2-1; D is possibly TRBD2 (6 bases). Looked up from germline, CDR1 is DFQATT and CDR2 is SNEGSKA (reference sequence). The V end was cut by 3 bases, the J end by 4 bases, with 13 bases between. The CDR3 length is 14 residues. The CDR3 region has the DNA TGCAGTGCTAGTAACGGGAGTGGGTACAATGAGCAGTTCTTC. Translating gives CSASNGSGYNEQFF.

This chain links TRBV5-1 with TRBJ2-3, with 11 bases aligning to TRBD2. V dropped 4 bases and J dropped 0; count of bases not matched to a gene: 13. The CDR3 sequence is 19 residues long. Per germline, CDR1 SGHRS and CDR2 YFSETQ. Here the CDR3 reads CASSQIGTSGRTSTDTQYF. CDR3 nucleotides: TGCGCCAGCAGCCAGATAGGGACTAGCGGAAGGACTAGCACAGATACGCAGTATTTT. The entire variable domain, with the rest obtained from reference TRBV5-1 and TRBJ2-3, is as follows: KAGVTQTPRYLIKTRGQQVTLSCSPISGHRSVSWYQQTPGQGLQFLFEYFSETQRNKGNFPGRFSGRQFSNSRSEMNVSTLELGDSALYLCASSQIGTSGRTSTDTQYFGPGTRLTVL.

The chain has TRBV10-3 and TRBJ2-5; perhaps TRBD2 as D (5 bases). Germline values: CDR1 ENHRY, CDR2 SYGVKD. Between the trimmed V and J ends, which lost 3 bases and 5 bases, there was a span of 13 bases. CDR3 size: 14 residues. CDR3 bases: TGTGCCATCAGTGAAAAGGCCCGGGGTGAGACCCAGTACTTC. Its translation: CAISEKARGETQYF.

The gene calls are TRBV19 and TRBJ1-1; D gene ambiguous. V lost 7 bases and J lost 6, with 12 bases in between. Germline-derived CDR1 and CDR2 are LNHDA and SQIVND (reference sequence). The CDR3 covers 12 residues. The CDR3 spells CASTTVGAEAFF. CDR3 sequence (DNA): TGTGCCAGTACCACAGTTGGCGCTGAAGCTTTCTTT.

The gene calls are TRBV5-5 and TRBJ2-1; 7 bases are a match to TRBD1. Germline values: CDR1 SGHKS, CDR2 YYEKEE (reference sequence). The CDR3 spans 15 residues. Trimming took 0 bases from V and 8 from J; bases not matched to a gene: 8. Written as DNA, the CDR3 is TGTGCCAGCAGCTTGGGGCCGGAAGGGGGCTATGAGCAGTTCTTC. Protein sequence: CASSLGPEGGYEQFF.

This chain uses TRBV6-5 with TRBJ1-2; 9 bases are a match to TRBD1. Trimming cost V 3 bases and J 3 bases; bases outside gene matches: 5. CDR1 is MNHEY, CDR2 SVGAGI, per germline. The CDR3 is 15 residues long. The CDR3 coding sequence is TGTGCCAGCAGTTATCTCGGACAGGGGTACTATGGCTACACCTTC. Translating gives CASSYLGQGYYGYTF.

J is TRBJ2-1 and V is TRBV23-1; a weak D match, TRBD1 (5 bases). TRBV23-1 is labeled an ORF, and its function is uncertain. This CDR3 has 17 residues. Between the trimmed V and J ends, which lost 0 bases and 3 bases, there was a span of 15 bases. The CDR3 reads CASSQSPPGRFYNEQFF. Here the CDR3 DNA reads TGCGCCAGCAGTCAATCGCCCCCAGGGCGGTTCTACAATGAGCAGTTCTTC.

In this sample, this clone turned up a few times. The rearrangement joins TRBV7-2 to TRBJ2-7, with 9 bases that match TRBD1. Germline V lookup: CDR1 SGHTA, CDR2 FQGNSA. V lost 8 bases to trimming and J lost 6 bases; unmatched junction nucleotides: 8. The CDR3 covers 13 residues. The chain's CDR3 is CASLRTGAGEQYF. The CDR3, as DNA: TGTGCCAGCTTACGGACAGGGGCTGGCGAGCAGTACTTC. The whole variable domain, remainder taken from reference TRBV7-2 and TRBJ2-7, is GAGVSQSPSNKVTEKGKDVELRCDPISGHTALYWYRQSLGQGLEFLIYFQGNSAPDKSGLPSDRFSAERTGGSVSTLTIQRTQQEDSAVYLCASLRTGAGEQYFGPGTRLTVT.

J is TRBJ2-7 and V is TRBV9; D is uncertain. Between the trimmed V and J ends, which lost 0 bases and 0 bases, there was a span of 4 bases. CDR1 SGDLS and CDR2 YYNGEE come from the germline V gene. This CDR3 is 13 amino acids long. This CDR3 reads CASSVGSSYEQYF. The CDR3 DNA reads as TGTGCCAGCAGCGTAGGCAGCTCCTACGAGCAGTACTTC. Complete variable domain (other parts from reference TRBV9 and TRBJ2-7): DSGVTQTPKHLITATGQRVTLRCSPRSGDLSVYWYQQSLDQGLQFLIQYYNGEERAKGNILERFSAQQFPDLHSELNLSSLELGDSALYFCASSVGSSYEQYFGPGTRLTVT.

This chain connects TRBV3-1 (or the pseudogene TRBV3-2) to TRBJ1-4; 7 bases map to TRBD1. The CDR3 runs 15 residues. CDR1 and CDR2 (germline): LGHDT, YNNKEL (reference sequence). J gave up 0 bases and V 5 bases, and 3 bases lay outside the gene matches. CDR3 residues: CASSTQGATNEKLFF. The CDR3 DNA sequence: TGTGCCAGCAGCACCCAGGGGGCAACTAATGAAAAACTGTTTTTT.

The chain has TRBV5-6 and TRBJ2-7, with TRBD1 as a possible D gene (5 bases). This CDR3 is built from 12 residues. V was trimmed by 0 bases and J by 12 bases, leaving 13 bases between them. CDR1 is SGHDT, CDR2 YYEEEE, per germline. The DNA for the CDR3 is TGTGCCAGCAGCTTGGGTACAGGCCTAATGTACTTC. Translating it yields CASSLGTGLMYF.

This chain joins TRBV14 and TRBJ2-1; tentatively, D is TRBD2 (6 bases). Looked up from germline, CDR1 is SGHDN and CDR2 is FVKESK. The CDR3 is 15 residues long. Trimming left V 5 bases short and J 0 bases short, with 11 bases between. Here the CDR3 DNA reads TGTGCCAGCAGCGTGCAGCGGGCCTCCTACAATGAGCAGTTCTTC. The encoded protein is CASSVQRASYNEQFF.

The chain carries TRBV6-6 and TRBJ1-3; 8 bases fit TRBD1. The germline CDR1 and CDR2 sequences are MNHNY and SVGAGI (reference sequence). Trimming at V came to 5 bases and at J to 1 base, leaving 7 bases not matched to a gene. The CDR3 has 16 residues. The CDR3 sequence: CASSRGQALSGNTIYF. Written as DNA, the CDR3 is TGTGCCAGCAGTCGGGGACAGGCGCTGTCTGGAAACACCATATATTTT.

This rearrangement joins TRBV7-8 to TRBJ1-6, with 9 bases that match TRBD1. The CDR3 is 15 amino acids. Per the germline V gene, CDR1 is SGHVS and CDR2 is FQNEAQ. V dropped 7 bases and J dropped 6; count of bases not matched to a gene: 7. Here the CDR3 DNA reads TGTGCCAGCACCAGAAGGGACAGGGTTAATTCACCCCTCCACTTT. Amino acid sequence: CASTRRDRVNSPLHF.

The V and J genes are TRBV5-6 and TRBJ2-4; 12 bases align to TRBD2. V lost 4 bases to trimming and J lost 8 bases; unmatched junction nucleotides: 4. Germline-derived CDR1 and CDR2 are SGHDT and YYEEEE. This CDR3 comprises 14 residues. For the CDR3, the DNA is TGTGCCAGCAGCCAGACTAGCGGGAGCTACATTCAGTACTTC. It encodes CASSQTSGSYIQYF.

The rearrangement links TRBV19 to TRBJ1-4, with D maybe TRBD1 (6 bases). V lost 5 bases and J lost 4, with 14 bases in between. The germline V gene encodes CDR1 LNHDA and CDR2 SQIVND (reference sequence). The CDR3 extends over 15 amino acids. CDR3 loop: CASSALTGVNEKLFF. The CDR3 DNA is TGTGCCAGTAGTGCATTGACAGGAGTTAATGAAAAACTGTTTTTT.

The chain has TRBV5-1 and TRBJ2-1; 7 bases fit TRBD2. This CDR3 is built from 15 residues. Trimming at V came to 0 bases and at J to 4 bases, leaving 4 bases not matched to a gene. The germline CDR1 and CDR2 sequences are SGHRS and YFSETQ. CDR3 loop: CASSLEGTTYNEQFF. The CDR3 DNA reads TGCGCCAGCAGCTTGGAAGGGACTACATACAATGAGCAGTTCTTC.

This clone was seen repeatedly, ten times or more. The rearrangement joins TRBV29-1 to TRBJ2-3; 11 bases fit TRBD2. This CDR3 region has 17 residues. Trimming removed 6 bases from V and 0 bases from J; junction bases left unmatched: 11. Germline V gene data show CDR1 as SQVTM and CDR2 as ANQGSEA. The chain's CDR3 is CSVPRLAGQVSTDTQYF. CDR3 sequence (DNA): TGCAGCGTCCCGCGACTAGCGGGGCAAGTTAGCACAGATACGCAGTATTTT.

The chain is built from TRBV30 and TRBJ1-5; D possibly corresponds to TRBD1 (6 bases). Looked up from germline, CDR1 is GTSNPN and CDR2 is SVGIG (reference sequence). This CDR3 is 15 amino acids long. V shed 0 bases and J shed 1 base, with 10 bases lying between them. Here the CDR3 reads CAWSVGGASNQPQHF. In DNA form, the CDR3 reads TGTGCCTGGAGTGTAGGGGGGGCAAGCAATCAGCCCCAGCATTTT.

The chain employs TRBV6-1 and TRBJ2-3; TRBD2 matches at 13 bases. Germline loops: CDR1 MNHNS, CDR2 SASEGT. The ends lost 3 bases at V and 6 bases at J; junction bases unmatched: 9. The CDR3 runs 17 residues. CDR3 residues: CASSDPGLAGSSDTQYF. CDR3 nucleotides: TGTGCCAGCAGTGACCCGGGACTAGCGGGAAGTTCGGATACGCAGTATTTT.